Listed below are T cell receptor beta chains from one sample, sequenced in a study of cytomegalovirus exposure and HLA in healthy donors. Sequencing was performed with immunoSEQ multiplex PCR; in TCRdb, only in-frame clones are kept and a portion is missing. The sample has a few hundred thousand clones, just under 85% seen once; the top ten hold 0.58%. The sample was PBMCs. Receptor source: a woman aged 40 to 49 in good health and CMV-seronegative. The conserved cysteine and the conserved F or W are not part of the CDR3 here.

j_call v_call cdr3_aa
TRBJ2-7 TRBV18 ASSRDSYEQY
TRBJ2-7 TRBV15 ATSRGGDRGSGEQY
TRBJ1-1 TRBV15 ATSRDLGASEAF
TRBJ1-5 TRBV6-1 ASSEASRAPQPQH
TRBJ1-3 TRBV6-1 ASSDGTAKNTIY
TRBJ1-5 TRBV19 ASSATDSNQPQH
TRBJ1-1 TRBV11-2 ASSLHRDTNTEAF
TRBJ1-2 TRBV21-1 ASTARTFGRDGYT
TRBJ2-7 TRBV4-3 ASSQDRYGSYEQY
TRBJ1-2 TRBV5-1 ASRSGVYGYT
TRBJ2-3 TRBV9 ASEGDPAADTQY
. TRBV9 ASSLTGQESPYEQY
TRBJ2-2 TRBV6-5 ASRRQRTSTGELF
TRBJ2-2 TRBV10-2 ASRQGSTDRGFPGELF
TRBJ1-5 TRBV2 ASNSVAIQPQH
TRBJ1-5 TRBV10-3 AISETGADQPQH
TRBJ1-1 TRBV6-5 ASSYLRTGGNTEAF
TRBJ1-2 TRBV2 ASSEIQGGRDGYT
TRBJ2-1 TRBV2 ASSASGGASYNEQF
TRBJ2-2 TRBV30 ACTGTENTGELF
TRBJ1-2 TRBV6-5 ASKPGTGANYGYT
TRBJ2-7 TRBV27 ASSLRIGGEQY
TRBJ2-1 TRBV5-6 ASSPGLADYNEQF
TRBJ1-5 TRBV7-6 ASTFGTGIRFNSNQPQH
TRBJ1-2 TRBV10-3 AISYDRPLKGYGYT
TRBJ2-1 TRBV5-1 ASSLGTSGGAGEQF
TRBJ1-2 TRBV28 ASSLSGIGAGSSYGYT
TRBJ1-5 TRBV6-5 ASSPGTAHQPQH
TRBJ1-1 TRBV11-3 ATTRGPSTMNTEAF
TRBJ1-5 TRBV19 ASSIWAEGQPQH
TRBJ2-3 TRBV4-3 ASSQEGGLDRTQY
TRBJ2-7 TRBV4-1 ASSQVRDPGHNYEQY
TRBJ1-5 TRBV28 ASSSSGTGGDQPQH
TRBJ1-2 TRBV10-2 ASRGVSGYT
TRBJ1-2 TRBV20-1 SATGQSNT
TRBJ1-1 TRBV4-2 ASSPFGRQAEAF
TRBJ1-1 TRBV5-1 ASSFGVSGGRTLLPTEAF
TRBJ2-5 TRBV28 ASSPRQGNHETQY
TRBJ1-6 TRBV14 ASSQDLHRGNSPLH
TRBJ2-7 TRBV28 ASSFPRRRLSYEQY
TRBJ2-5 TRBV11-3 ASSLGQGVIETQY
TRBJ2-1 TRBV30 AWNGRAGAYNEQF
TRBJ2-2 TRBV7-9 ASSFLGNTGELF
TRBJ2-1 TRBV18 ASSPSYRGGYNEQF
TRBJ1-2 TRBV7-2 ASSLAGGDYT
TRBJ2-7 TRBV7-2 ASSLGQIYEQY
TRBJ1-5 TRBV6-1 ASSGDRPGNQPQH
TRBJ1-2 TRBV19 ASSRRSNYGYT
TRBJ1-1 TRBV5-8 ASSPTSGGTEAF
TRBJ2-2 TRBV6-1 ASSYRGGKAGELF
TRBJ2-2 TRBV2 ASSEAKRTGLNTGELF